The 4 T cell receptor beta chains in this list originate from one sample, sequenced in a study of cytomegalovirus exposure and HLA in healthy donors. Libraries were prepared by immunoSEQ multiplex PCR; TCRdb keeps only in-frame clonotypes and omits some of them. The data contain about 140,000 clones, 80% to 90% of them seen just once; the ten biggest clones take up over 1.3%. The sample was PBMCs. These receptors were collected from a woman in her 30s in good health and CMV-seronegative.

This clone was observed a few times. The chain recombines TRBV2 with TRBJ1-2, with D possibly being TRBD1 (5 bases). There are 13 residues in the CDR3. CDR1 is SNHLY and CDR2 is FYNNEI in the germline V gene. The V gene lost 3 bases and the J gene lost 4 bases, with 9 bases spanning the gap. Written as DNA, the CDR3 is TGTGCCAGCAGTGATTGGAGGGGCTATGGCTACACCTTC. It encodes CASSDWRGYGYTF.

The rearrangement links TRBV2 to TRBJ1-6; D is ambiguous. Trimming shortened V by 4 bases and J by 5 bases, and 15 bases separated the two germline ends. The length of the CDR3 is 16 residues. Germline V lookup: CDR1 SNHLY, CDR2 FYNNEI. CDR3 sequence (DNA): TGTGCCAGCAGTGTGGGCAGAATAAGAAATAATTCACCCCTCCACTTT. Translation: CASSVGRIRNNSPLHF.

The V call is TRBV4-2, the J call TRBJ2-3; TRBD2 matches 7 bases. This CDR3 comprises 16 residues. With 2 bases clipped from V and 2 bases from J, the junction kept 7 bases outside the gene matches. Looked up from germline, CDR1 is LGHNA and CDR2 is YNFKEQ. This chain's CDR3 is CASSQTGAGYTDTQYF. The CDR3 DNA reads as TGTGCCAGCAGCCAAACTGGAGCGGGGTACACAGATACGCAGTATTTT.

Only one count was recorded for this clone. The chain uses TRBV7-9 and TRBJ1-3, with 8 bases that match TRBD1. The CDR3 spans 14 residues. Trimming took 6 bases from V and 3 from J; bases not matched to a gene: 4. CDR1 and CDR2 (germline): SEHNR, FQNEAQ (reference sequence). The CDR3 coding sequence is TGTGCCAGCAGGGACAGGGTTCTTGGAAACACCATATATTTT. Protein product: CASRDRVLGNTIYF.